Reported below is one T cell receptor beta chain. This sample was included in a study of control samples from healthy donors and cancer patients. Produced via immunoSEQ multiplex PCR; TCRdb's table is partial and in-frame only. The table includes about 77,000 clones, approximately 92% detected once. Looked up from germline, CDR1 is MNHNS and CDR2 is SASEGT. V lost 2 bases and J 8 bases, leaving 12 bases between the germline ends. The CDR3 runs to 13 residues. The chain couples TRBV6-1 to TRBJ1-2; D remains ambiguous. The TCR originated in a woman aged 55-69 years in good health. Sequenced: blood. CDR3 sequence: CASSEKGVEGYTF. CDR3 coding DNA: TGTGCCAGCAGTGAAAAGGGAGTTGAGGGCTACACCTTC.